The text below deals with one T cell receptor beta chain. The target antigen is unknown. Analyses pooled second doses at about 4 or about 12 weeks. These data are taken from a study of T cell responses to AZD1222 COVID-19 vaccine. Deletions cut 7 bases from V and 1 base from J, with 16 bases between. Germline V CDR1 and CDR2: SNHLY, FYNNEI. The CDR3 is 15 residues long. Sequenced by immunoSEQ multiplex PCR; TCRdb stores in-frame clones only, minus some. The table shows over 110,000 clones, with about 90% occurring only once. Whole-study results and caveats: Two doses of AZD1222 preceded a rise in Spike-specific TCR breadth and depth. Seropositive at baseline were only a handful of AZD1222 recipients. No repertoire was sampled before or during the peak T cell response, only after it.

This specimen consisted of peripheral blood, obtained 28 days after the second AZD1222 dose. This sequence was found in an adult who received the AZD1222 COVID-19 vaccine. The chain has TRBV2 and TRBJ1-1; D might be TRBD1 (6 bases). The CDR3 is CASNRQGPGNTEAFF. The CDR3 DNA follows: TGTGCCAGCAATCGCCAGGGGCCCGGGAACACTGAAGCTTTCTTT.